The source of this T cell receptor (beta chain) is a study of T cell changes during pregnancy in multiple sclerosis. Germline CDR1 is SGHVS and CDR2 is FQNEAQ. This CDR3 has 16 amino acids. V was pared by 1 base and J by 4 bases, with 8 bases of the junction left unmatched. Data came from immunoSEQ multiplex PCR; TCRdb stores just in-frame clones and leaves some out. Of approximately 39,000 clones detected, about 95% appear once; the ten largest clones hold 0.39%. J is TRBJ2-7 and V is TRBV7-8; 9 bases fit TRBD2. The source is a female donor with multiple sclerosis, enrolled in a pregnancy study. The sequencing here drew on CD4+ T cells from peripheral blood mononuclear cells, taken in the second trimester of pregnancy. The CDR3 DNA follows: TGTGCCAGCAGCTTAGGGAGGCCAGCGGGAGGTTACGAGCAGTACTTC. It translates to CASSLGRPAGGYEQYF. Drawing the rest from reference TRBV7-8 and TRBJ2-7, the complete variable domain is GAGVSQSPRYKVAKRGQDVALRCDPISGHVSLFWYQQALGQGPEFLTYFQNEAQLDKSGLPSDRFFAERPEGSVSTLKIQRTQQEDSAVYLCASSLGRPAGGYEQYFGPGTRLTVT.